This T cell receptor beta chain emerged from a study of glioma-infiltrating T cells after dendritic cell vaccination. This clone has a single count. Antigen unknown. Data came from immunoSEQ multiplex PCR; TCRdb stores just in-frame clones and leaves some out. The data hold 95,000 or so clones, with more than 75% observed a single time. Study-level results: Higher pretreatment TIL content predicted longer progression-free time and survival.

The clonotype originates from a human donor with glioblastoma. The sample was blood, taken before dendritic cell vaccination.

CDR3 residues: CATSGQGTEAFF. The CDR3 DNA reads as TGTGCCACCAGCGGGCAGGGCACTGAAGCTTTCTTT. V gene TRBV15 combines with J gene TRBJ1-1; weak D call: TRBD1 (5 bases). Germline V gives CDR1 LNHNV, CDR2 YYDKDF (reference sequence). Trimming pared 5 bases from V and 4 bases from J, leaving 8 bases between. The CDR3 spans 12 residues.